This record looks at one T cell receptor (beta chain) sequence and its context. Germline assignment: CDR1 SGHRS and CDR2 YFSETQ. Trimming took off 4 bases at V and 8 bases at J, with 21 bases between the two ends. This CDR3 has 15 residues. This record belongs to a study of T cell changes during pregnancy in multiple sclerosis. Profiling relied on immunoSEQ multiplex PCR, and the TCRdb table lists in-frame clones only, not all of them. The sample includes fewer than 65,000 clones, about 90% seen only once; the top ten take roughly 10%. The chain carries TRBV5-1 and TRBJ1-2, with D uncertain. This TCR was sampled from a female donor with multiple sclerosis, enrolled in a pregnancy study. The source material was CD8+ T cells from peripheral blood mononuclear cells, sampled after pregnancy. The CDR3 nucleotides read TGCGCCAGCAGCGGAACGTCGGGCCTCGAGGGAGGCTACACCTTC. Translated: CASSGTSGLEGGYTF.